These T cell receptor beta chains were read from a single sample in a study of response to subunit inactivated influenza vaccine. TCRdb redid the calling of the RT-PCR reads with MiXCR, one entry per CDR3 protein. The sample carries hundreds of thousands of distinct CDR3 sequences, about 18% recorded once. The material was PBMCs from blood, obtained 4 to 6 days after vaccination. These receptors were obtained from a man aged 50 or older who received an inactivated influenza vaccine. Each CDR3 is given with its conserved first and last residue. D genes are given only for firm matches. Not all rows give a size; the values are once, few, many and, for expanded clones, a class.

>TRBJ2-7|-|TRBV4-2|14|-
TGTGCCAGCAGCCAAGGGGGGCGTCAAAACGAGCAGTACTTC
CASSQGGRQNEQYF
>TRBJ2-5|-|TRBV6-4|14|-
TGTGCCAGCAGCCAACGGCAGGGACGAAAGACCCAGTACTTC
CASSQRQGRKTQYF
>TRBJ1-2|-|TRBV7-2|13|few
TGTGCCAGCAGGCTTGCGGGGCTTGAGGGCTACACCTTC
CASRLAGLEGYTF
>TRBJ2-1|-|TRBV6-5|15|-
TGTGCCAGCAGTTACTCGGTACATCGAATCGATGAGCAGTTCTTC
CASSYSVHRIDEQFF
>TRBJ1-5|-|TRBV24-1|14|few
TGTGCCACCTCACGGACAGACGCCAATCAGCCCCAGCATTTT
CATSRTDANQPQHF
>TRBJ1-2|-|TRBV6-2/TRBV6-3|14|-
TGTGCCAGCAGTTACGGCAGGGGACCAGGCGGCTACACCTTC
CASSYGRGPGGYTF
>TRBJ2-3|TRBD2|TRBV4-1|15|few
TGCGCCAGCAGCCAAGGACTAGCGAGACGTTATACGCAGTATTTT
CASSQGLARRYTQYF
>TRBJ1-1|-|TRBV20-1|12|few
TGCAGTGCTAGGGAAGGAGGTCCTGAAGCTTTCTTT
CSAREGGPEAFF
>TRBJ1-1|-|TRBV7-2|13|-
TGTGCCAGCAGCCCCTGGGACCCCACTGAAGCTTTCTTT
CASSPWDPTEAFF
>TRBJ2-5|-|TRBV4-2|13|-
TGTGCCAGCAGCCCCGATCCCCAAGAGACCCAGTACTTC
CASSPDPQETQYF
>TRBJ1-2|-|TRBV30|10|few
TGTGCCTGCGGGACAACGGGCTACACCTTC
CACGTTGYTF
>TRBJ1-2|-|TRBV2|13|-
TGTGCCAGCAGTGAACGCAGGGCAGATGGCTACACCTTC
CASSERRADGYTF
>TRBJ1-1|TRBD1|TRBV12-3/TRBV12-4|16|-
TGTGCCAGCCACAGGGGACAGGGGGGTTTGAACACTGAAGCTTTCTTT
CASHRGQGGLNTEAFF
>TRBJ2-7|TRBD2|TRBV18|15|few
TGTGCCAGCTCGGCGACTAGCGGGGGGCTATACGAGCAGTACTTC
CASSATSGGLYEQYF
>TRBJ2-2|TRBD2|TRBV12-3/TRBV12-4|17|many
TGTGCCAGCAGTTTAGCGCAAAGACTAGCGGGCACCGGGGAGCTGTTTTTT
CASSLAQRLAGTGELFF
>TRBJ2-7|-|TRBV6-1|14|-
TGTGCCAGCAGTAGACCCGGGACGGCACACGAGCAGTACTTC
CASSRPGTAHEQYF
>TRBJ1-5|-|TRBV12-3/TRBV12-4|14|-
TGTGCCAGCAGTTTAGCCAGCCTCCGTCAGCCCCAGCATTTT
CASSLASLRQPQHF
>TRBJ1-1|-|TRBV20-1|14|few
TGCAGTGCTAGAGTGCAGGGGATAAAGACTGAAGCTTTCTTT
CSARVQGIKTEAFF
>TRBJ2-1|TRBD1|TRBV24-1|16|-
TGTGCCACCAGTGATCCTAGACAGGGCTCCTACAATGAGCAGTTCTTC
CATSDPRQGSYNEQFF
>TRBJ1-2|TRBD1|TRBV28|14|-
TGTGCCAGCAGTTTCTCGGACAGGGCGAATGGCTACACCTTC
CASSFSDRANGYTF
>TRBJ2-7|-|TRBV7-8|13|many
TGTGCCAGCAGCTTAGAGGTTACCTACGAGCAGTACTTC
CASSLEVTYEQYF
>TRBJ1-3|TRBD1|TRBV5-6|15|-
TGTGCCAGCAGCTCTGACAGGGGGCGAGGAAACACCATATATTTT
CASSSDRGRGNTIYF
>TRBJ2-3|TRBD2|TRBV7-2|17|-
TGTGCCAGCAGCTTAATATTCTCAGCGGGAGTCACAGATACGCAGTATTTT
CASSLIFSAGVTDTQYF
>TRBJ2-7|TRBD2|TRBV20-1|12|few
TGCAGTCCCCGGGAGGACCCCTACGAGCAGTACTTC
CSPREDPYEQYF
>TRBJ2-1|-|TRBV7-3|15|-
TGTGCCAGCAGCTCTGGACAGACCTCCTACAATGAGCAGTTCTTC
CASSSGQTSYNEQFF
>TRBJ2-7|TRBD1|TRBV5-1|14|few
TGCGCCAGCAGACAAGAAGGGGACAGGGGCGGGCAGTACTTC
CASRQEGDRGGQYF
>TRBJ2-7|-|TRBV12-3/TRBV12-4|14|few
TGTGCCAGCAGTTTTAAGTACGGGGTTTACGAGCAGTACTTC
CASSFKYGVYEQYF
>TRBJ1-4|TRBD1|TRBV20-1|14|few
TGCAGTGCTCCGATCCGGCTCAGGGGGTCAAAACTGTTTTTT
CSAPIRLRGSKLFF
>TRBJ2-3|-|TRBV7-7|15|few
TGTGCCAGCAGCTTAGACCGGGCGAGCACAGATACGCAGTATTTT
CASSLDRASTDTQYF
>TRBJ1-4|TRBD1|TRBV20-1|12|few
TGCAGTGCAGGGACAGCCAATGAAAAACTGTTTTTT
CSAGTANEKLFF
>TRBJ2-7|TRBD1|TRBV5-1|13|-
TGCGCCAGCAGCCCTTACAGGGGTTACGAGCAGTACTTC
CASSPYRGYEQYF
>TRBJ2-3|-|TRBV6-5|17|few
TGTGCCAGCAGTTACTCGAAACTAGTTAGCGCCACAGATACGCAGTATTTT
CASSYSKLVSATDTQYF
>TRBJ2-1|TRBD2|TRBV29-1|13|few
TGCAGCCCGATAGCGGGAGAAGGGCATGAGCAGTTCTTC
CSPIAGEGHEQFF
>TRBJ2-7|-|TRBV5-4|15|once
TGTGCCAGCAGCCGCGGGGAGGCTTTCTCCTACGAGCAGTACTTC
CASSRGEAFSYEQYF
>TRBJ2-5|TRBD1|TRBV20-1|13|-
TGCAGTGCTGAGGACAGGAATCAAGAGACCCAGTACTTC
CSAEDRNQETQYF
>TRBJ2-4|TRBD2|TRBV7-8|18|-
TGTGCCAGCAGCCCCACTAGCGGGGGGTTCCTAGCCAAAAACATTCAGTACTTC
CASSPTSGGFLAKNIQYF
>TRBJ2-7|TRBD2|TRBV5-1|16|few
TGCGCCAGCAGCTCCGGCAGGTCGGCGGGGGGTTCGGCGCAGTACTTC
CASSSGRSAGGSAQYF
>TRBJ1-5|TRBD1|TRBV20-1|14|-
TGCAGTGCCGCCCGGGACAGCCCCAATCAGCCCCAGCATTTT
CSAARDSPNQPQHF
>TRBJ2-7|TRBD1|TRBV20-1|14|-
TGCAGTGCTAGGGACAGGGGGCGAGTCCACGAGCAGTACTTC
CSARDRGRVHEQYF
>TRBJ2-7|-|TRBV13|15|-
TGTGCCAGCAGCCCCCGGGGTAGCGGCCCTCTCGAGCAGTACTTC
CASSPRGSGPLEQYF
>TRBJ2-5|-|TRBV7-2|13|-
TGTGCCAGCACCACCTATCTTGCGGAGACCCAGTACTTC
CASTTYLAETQYF
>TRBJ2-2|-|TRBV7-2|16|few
TGTGCCAGCAGCTTAGTCGCCGGTATCCTAACCGGGGAGCTGTTTTTT
CASSLVAGILTGELFF
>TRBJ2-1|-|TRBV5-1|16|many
TGCGCCAGCAGTCTCCCACAAGCGAGTCCTGACAATGAGCAGTTCTTC
CASSLPQASPDNEQFF
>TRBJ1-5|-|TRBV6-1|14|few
TGTGCCAGCAGGAAGGGGGGTAGCAATCAGCCCCAGCATTTT
CASRKGGSNQPQHF